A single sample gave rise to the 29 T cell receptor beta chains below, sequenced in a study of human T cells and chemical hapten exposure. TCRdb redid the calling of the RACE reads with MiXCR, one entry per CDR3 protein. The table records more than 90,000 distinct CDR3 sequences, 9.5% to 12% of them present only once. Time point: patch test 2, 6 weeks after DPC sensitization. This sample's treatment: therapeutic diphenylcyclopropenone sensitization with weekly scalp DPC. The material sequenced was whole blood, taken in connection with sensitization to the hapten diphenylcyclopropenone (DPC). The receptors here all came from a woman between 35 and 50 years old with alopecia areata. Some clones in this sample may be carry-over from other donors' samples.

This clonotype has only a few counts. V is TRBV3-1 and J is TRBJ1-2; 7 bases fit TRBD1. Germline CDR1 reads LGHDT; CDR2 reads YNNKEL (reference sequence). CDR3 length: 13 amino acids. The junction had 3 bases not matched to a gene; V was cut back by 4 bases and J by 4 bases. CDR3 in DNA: TGTGCCAGCAGCCTGACAGGGTCCTATGGCTACACCTTC. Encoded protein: CASSLTGSYGYTF. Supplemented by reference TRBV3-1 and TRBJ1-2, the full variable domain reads DTAVSQTPKYLVTQMGNDKSIKCEQNLGHDTMYWYKQDSKKFLKIMFSYNNKELIINETVPNRFSPKSPDKAHLNLHINSLELGDSAVYFCASSLTGSYGYTFGSGTRLTVV.

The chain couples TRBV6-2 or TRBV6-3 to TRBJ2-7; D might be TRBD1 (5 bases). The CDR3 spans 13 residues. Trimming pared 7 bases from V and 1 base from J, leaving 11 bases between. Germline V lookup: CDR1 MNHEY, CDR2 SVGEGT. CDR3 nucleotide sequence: TGTGCCAGCATTTCAGGGTCTTCCTACGAGCAGTACTTC. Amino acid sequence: CASISGSSYEQYF.

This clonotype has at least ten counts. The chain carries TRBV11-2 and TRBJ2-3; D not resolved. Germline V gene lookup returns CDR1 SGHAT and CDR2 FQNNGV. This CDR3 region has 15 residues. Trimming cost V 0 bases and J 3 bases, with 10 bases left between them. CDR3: CASSLDVGRTDTQYF. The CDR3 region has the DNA TGTGCCAGCAGCTTAGACGTAGGGCGGACAGATACGCAGTATTTT.

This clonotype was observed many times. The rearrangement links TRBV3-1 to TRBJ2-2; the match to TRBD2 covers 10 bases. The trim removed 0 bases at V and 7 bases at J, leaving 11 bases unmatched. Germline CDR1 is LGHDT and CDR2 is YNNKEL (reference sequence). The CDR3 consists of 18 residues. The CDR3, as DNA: TGTGCCAGCAGCCAAGAGGGATCGCTAGCGGGGGCCCACGGGGAGCTGTTTTTT. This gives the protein CASSQEGSLAGAHGELFF.

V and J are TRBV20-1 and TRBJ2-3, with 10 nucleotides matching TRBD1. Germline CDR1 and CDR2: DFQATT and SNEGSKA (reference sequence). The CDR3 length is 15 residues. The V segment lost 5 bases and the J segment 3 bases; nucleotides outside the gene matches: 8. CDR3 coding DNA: TGCAGTGCTCCCCGGAGGACAGGGGGTACAGATACGCAGTATTTT. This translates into CSAPRRTGGTDTQYF.

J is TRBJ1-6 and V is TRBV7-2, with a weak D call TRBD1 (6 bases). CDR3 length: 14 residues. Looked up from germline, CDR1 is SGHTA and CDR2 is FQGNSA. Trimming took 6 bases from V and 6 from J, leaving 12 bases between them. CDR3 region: CASSHGTTNSPLHF. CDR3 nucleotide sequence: TGTGCCAGCAGTCACGGGACAACTAATTCACCCCTCCACTTT.

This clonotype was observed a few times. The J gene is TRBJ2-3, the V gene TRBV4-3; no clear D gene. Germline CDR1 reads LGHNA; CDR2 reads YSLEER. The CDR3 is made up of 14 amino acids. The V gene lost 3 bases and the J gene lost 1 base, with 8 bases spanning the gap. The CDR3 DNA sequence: TGCGCCAGCAGCCAGGAACGGGGCACAGATACGCAGTATTTT. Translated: CASSQERGTDTQYF.

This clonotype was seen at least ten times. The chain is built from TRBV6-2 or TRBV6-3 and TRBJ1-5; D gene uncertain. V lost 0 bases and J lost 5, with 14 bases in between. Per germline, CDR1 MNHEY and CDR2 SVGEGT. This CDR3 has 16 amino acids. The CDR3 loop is CASSYSGVIRDQPQHF. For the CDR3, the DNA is TGTGCCAGCAGTTACTCTGGGGTAATAAGGGATCAGCCCCAGCATTTT.

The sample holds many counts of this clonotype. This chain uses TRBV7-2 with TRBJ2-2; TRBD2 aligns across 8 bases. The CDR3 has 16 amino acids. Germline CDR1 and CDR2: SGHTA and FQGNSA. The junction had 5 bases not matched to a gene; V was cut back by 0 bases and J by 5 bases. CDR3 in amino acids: CASSLAYSGSTGELFF. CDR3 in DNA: TGTGCCAGCAGCTTAGCGTACAGCGGGAGTACCGGGGAGCTGTTTTTT.

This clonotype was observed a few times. The CDR3 loop is CASSEKRKTAQFF. DNA of the CDR3: TGTGCCAGCAGTGAAAAGAGAAAGACGGCGCAGTTCTTC. The V call is TRBV6-1, the J call TRBJ2-1; D uncertain. V dropped 2 bases and J dropped 12 bases, with 14 bases sitting between them. CDR1 and CDR2 from the germline V gene are MNHNS and SASEGT. The CDR3 runs to 13 residues.

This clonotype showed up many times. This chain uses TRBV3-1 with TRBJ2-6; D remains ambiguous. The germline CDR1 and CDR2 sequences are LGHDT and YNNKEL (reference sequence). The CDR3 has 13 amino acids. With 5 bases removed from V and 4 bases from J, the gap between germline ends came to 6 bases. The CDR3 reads CASSMNGANVLTF. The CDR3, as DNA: TGTGCCAGCAGCATGAACGGGGCCAACGTCCTGACTTTC.

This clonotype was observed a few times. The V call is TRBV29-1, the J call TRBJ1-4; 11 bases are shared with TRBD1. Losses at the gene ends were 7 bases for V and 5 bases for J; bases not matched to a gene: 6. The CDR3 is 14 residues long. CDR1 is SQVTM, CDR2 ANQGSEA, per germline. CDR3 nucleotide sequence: TGCAGCGCGATATGGACAGGGGGCAATGAAAAACTGTTTTTT. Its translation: CSAIWTGGNEKLFF.

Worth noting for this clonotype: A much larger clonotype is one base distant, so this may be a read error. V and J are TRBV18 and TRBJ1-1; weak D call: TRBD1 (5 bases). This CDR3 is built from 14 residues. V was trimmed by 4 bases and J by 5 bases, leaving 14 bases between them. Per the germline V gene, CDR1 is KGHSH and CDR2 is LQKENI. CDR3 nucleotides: TGTGCCAGCTCACAAGGGGACCCGGGGACTGAAGCTTTCTTT. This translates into CASSQGDPGTEAFF.

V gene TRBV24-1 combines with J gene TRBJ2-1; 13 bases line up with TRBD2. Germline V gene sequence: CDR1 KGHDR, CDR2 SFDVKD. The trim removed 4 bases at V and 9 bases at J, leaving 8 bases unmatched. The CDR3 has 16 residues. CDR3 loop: CATSDPGLAGVIEQFF. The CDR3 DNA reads TGTGCCACCAGTGACCCCGGACTAGCGGGAGTTATTGAGCAGTTCTTC.

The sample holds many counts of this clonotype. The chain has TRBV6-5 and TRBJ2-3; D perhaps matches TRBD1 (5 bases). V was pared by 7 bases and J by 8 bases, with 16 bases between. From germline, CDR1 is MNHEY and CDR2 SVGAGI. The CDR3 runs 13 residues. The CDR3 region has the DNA TGTGCCAGCAACAGGTCCCCCCGCAGTACGCAGTATTTT. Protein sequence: CASNRSPRSTQYF.

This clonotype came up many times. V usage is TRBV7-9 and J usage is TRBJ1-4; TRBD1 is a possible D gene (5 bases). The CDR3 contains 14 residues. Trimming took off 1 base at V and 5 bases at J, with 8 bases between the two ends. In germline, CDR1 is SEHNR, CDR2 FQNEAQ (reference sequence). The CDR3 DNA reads TGTGCCAGCAGCTTAGACGGGGGAAATGAAAAACTGTTTTTT. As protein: CASSLDGGNEKLFF.

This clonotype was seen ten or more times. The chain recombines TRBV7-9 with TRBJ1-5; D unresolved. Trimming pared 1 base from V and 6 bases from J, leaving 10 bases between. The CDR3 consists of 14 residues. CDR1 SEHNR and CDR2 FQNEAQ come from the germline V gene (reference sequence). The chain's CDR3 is CASSLDRDPQPQHF. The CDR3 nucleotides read TGTGCCAGCAGCTTAGACCGCGACCCTCAGCCCCAGCATTTT.

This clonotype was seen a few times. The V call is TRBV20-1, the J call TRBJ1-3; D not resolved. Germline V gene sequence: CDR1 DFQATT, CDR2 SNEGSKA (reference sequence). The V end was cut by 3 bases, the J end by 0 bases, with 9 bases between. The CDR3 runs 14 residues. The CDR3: CSASNSDSGNTIYF. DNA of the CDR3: TGCAGTGCTAGCAACAGCGACTCTGGAAACACCATATATTTT.

DNA of the CDR3: TGCAGCGTTGAACCCTGGGACAGGGGAAAGGATGGCTACACCTTC. This codes for CSVEPWDRGKDGYTF. V gene TRBV29-1 combines with J gene TRBJ1-2; 10 nucleotides align to TRBD1. The CDR3 is made up of 15 amino acids. In germline, CDR1 is SQVTM, CDR2 ANQGSEA. Trimming at V came to 2 bases and at J to 6 bases, leaving 9 bases not matched to a gene.

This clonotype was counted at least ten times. The CDR3 loop reads CSVQVRSNQPQHF. The CDR3 DNA reads as TGCAGTGTTCAGGTCCGTAGCAATCAGCCCCAGCATTTT. V usage is TRBV20-1 and J usage is TRBJ1-5; D remains unclear. The CDR3 has 13 amino acids. Germline loops: CDR1 DFQATT, CDR2 SNEGSKA (reference sequence). Trimming removed 7 bases at V and 0 bases at J, with 10 bases between.

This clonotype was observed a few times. Written as DNA, the CDR3 is TGTGCCAGCAGCTTAGGGTTACGGGAACTACTCCAAGAGACCCAGTACTTC. It codes for CASSLGLRELLQETQYF. The rearrangement uses TRBV11-2 and TRBJ2-5; D perhaps matches TRBD2 (5 bases). V lost 1 base and J 1 base, leaving 16 bases between the germline ends. The CDR3 length is 17 residues. CDR1 is SGHAT and CDR2 is FQNNGV in the germline V gene.

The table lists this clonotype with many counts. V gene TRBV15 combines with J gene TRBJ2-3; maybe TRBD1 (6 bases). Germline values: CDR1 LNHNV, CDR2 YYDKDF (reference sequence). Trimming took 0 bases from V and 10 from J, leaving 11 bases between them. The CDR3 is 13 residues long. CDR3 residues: CATSRDGGRAQYF. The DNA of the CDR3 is TGTGCCACCAGCAGAGATGGGGGCCGGGCGCAGTATTTT.

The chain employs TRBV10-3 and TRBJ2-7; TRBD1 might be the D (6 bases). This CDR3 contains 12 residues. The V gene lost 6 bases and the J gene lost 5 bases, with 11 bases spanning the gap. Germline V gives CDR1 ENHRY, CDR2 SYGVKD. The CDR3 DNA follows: TGTGCCATCAGCGGACAGTCGGACGAGCAGTACTTC. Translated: CAISGQSDEQYF.

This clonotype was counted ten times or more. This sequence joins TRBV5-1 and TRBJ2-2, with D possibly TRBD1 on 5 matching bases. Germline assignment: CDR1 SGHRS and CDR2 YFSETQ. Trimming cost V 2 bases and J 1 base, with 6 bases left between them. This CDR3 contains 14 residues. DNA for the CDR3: TGCGCCAGCAGCTTCCAGGGGAACACCGGGGAGCTGTTTTTT. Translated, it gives CASSFQGNTGELFF.

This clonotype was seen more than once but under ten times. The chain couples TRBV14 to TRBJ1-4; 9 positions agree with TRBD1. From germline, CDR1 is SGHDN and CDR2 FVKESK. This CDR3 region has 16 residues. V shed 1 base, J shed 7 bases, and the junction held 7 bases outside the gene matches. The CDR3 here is CASSQGPGQGREKLFF. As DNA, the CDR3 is TGTGCCAGCAGCCAAGGACCGGGACAGGGTCGTGAAAAACTGTTTTTT.

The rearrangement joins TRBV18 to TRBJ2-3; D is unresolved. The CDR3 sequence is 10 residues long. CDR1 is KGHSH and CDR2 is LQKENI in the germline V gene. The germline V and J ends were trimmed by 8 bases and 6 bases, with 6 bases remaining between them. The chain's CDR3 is CASRGDTQYF. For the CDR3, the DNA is TGTGCCAGCCGCGGCGATACGCAGTATTTT.

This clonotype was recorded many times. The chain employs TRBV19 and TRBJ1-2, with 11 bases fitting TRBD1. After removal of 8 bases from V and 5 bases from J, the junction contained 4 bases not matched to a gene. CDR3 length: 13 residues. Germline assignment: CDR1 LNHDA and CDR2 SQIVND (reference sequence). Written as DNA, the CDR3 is TGTGCCAGTGGACAGGGGGCGCGTTATGGCTACACCTTC. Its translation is CASGQGARYGYTF.

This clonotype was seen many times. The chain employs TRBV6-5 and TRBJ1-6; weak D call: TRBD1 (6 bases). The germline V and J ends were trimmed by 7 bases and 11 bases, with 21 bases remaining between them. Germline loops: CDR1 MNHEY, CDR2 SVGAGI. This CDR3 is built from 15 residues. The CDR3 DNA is TGTGCCAGCACCGCCGCTGGGGGCCCCGGGCCACCCCTCCACTTT. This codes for CASTAAGGPGPPLHF.

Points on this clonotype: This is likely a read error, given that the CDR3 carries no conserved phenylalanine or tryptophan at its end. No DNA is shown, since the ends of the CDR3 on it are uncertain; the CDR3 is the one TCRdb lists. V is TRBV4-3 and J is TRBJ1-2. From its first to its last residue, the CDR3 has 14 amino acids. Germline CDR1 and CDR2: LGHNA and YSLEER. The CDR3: CASSQDRNSRVSVL.